A single TCR beta chain is shown here with its context. Its target is unknown. The data are from a study of CD4 T cells in relation to SARS-CoV-2 and coronaviruses. For the study at large: After roughly 9 days of antigen culture, PBMC TCR beta CDR3s were sequenced. Two subjects were Hispanic; patients were eight or nine males and 4 females.

The table came from immunoSEQ multiplex PCR; TCRdb's copy has only in-frame clones and leaves some out. The sample contains some 43,000 clones, more than 65% of which appear only once. The V gene's germline CDR1 is LNHDA and CDR2 SQIVND (reference sequence). The trim removed 5 bases at V and 5 bases at J, leaving 3 bases unmatched. The CDR3 has 14 amino acids. Naive and memory CD4+ T cells were separated from cryopreserved PBMCs. The sequenced sample was naive CD4+ T cells from PBMCs, cultured in vitro. The subset was: naive CD4+ T cells isolated by negative enrichment. This clonotype was sampled from an adult with COVID-19. This sequence joins TRBV19 and TRBJ2-5; the match to TRBD1 covers 12 bases. The CDR3 here is CASSVGTGGETQYF. DNA for the CDR3: TGTGCCAGTAGTGTCGGGACAGGGGGCGAGACCCAGTACTTC.